This is a list of T cell receptor beta chains from one sample in a study of shared clonotypes between healthy human individuals. Profiled with immunoSEQ multiplex PCR; TCRdb holds only in-frame clones, not every one. The sample has about 2,100,000 clones, about 92% seen once. The sample taken for sequencing was naive CD8+ T cells from PBMCs. All receptors derive from a man aged 18-30 years in good health. Some clones in this sample may be carry-over from other donors' samples. Each CDR3 is given with its conserved first and last residue. Fields, in order: J gene, V gene, CDR3 protein.

TRBJ1-1 TRBV27 CASSPTDRQNTEAFF
TRBJ2-1 TRBV6-5 CASSTGTSAEDEQFF
TRBJ1-2 TRBV25-1 CASSEGRGDGYTF
TRBJ2-1 TRBV13 CASSSGQDNEQFF
TRBJ1-1 TRBV28 CASSYFTGEAFF
TRBJ2-3 TRBV11-2 CASSHTSGRSKGTDTQYF
TRBJ1-4 TRBV7-9 CASSSPLETEKLFF
TRBJ2-5 TRBV5-5 CASSLEGSETQYF
TRBJ1-2 TRBV5-8 CATKTPQDRGRHGYTF
TRBJ1-1 TRBV7-2 CASSLGQVAFF
TRBJ2-7 TRBV7-9 CASSLGGGSYEQYF
TRBJ1-1 TRBV7-9 CASSVTGGGETEAFF
TRBJ2-3 TRBV7-9 CASSPPRGSASIYTQYF
TRBJ2-5 TRBV4-2 CASSQENNAGAGWAQYF
TRBJ2-7 TRBV29-1 CSAEPGQGYEQYF
TRBJ1-5 TRBV2 CASSESAGGNQPQHF
TRBJ1-1 TRBV9 CASSVGMGGSEYEAFF
TRBJ2-1 TRBV9 CASSVVAVSSYNEQFF
TRBJ2-7 TRBV11-2 CASSLTSGVYEQYF
TRBJ1-1 TRBV6-1 CASKIMGTGSEAFF
TRBJ2-5 TRBV7-9 CASSGETQYF
TRBJ2-7 TRBV29-1 CSGRPAGMGEQYF
TRBJ2-7 TRBV19 CASSIFTGRYEQYF
TRBJ2-2 TRBV11-2 CASSPGLAGASGELFF
TRBJ2-7 TRBV27 CASSPVDGAYEQYF
TRBJ2-1 TRBV7-9 CASSSILAGGLAEQFF
TRBJ2-1 TRBV7-8 CASSFRKREALLRSYNEQFF
TRBJ2-5 TRBV7-6 CASSLGREREETQYF
TRBJ1-3 TRBV15 CATSPPESWTIYF
TRBJ2-2 TRBV7-9 CASSFMKPTTNTGELFF
TRBJ2-3 TRBV27 CASSLLAGTDTQYF
TRBJ2-2 TRBV7-9 CASSLAVGTGGPNTGELFF
TRBJ2-5 TRBV7-7 CASSYTMGSQETQYF
TRBJ1-2 TRBV6-1 CASSEEDGYTF
TRBJ2-5 TRBV28 CASHYDRRNVETQYF
TRBJ2-1 TRBV28 CASSVTGLANNEQFF
TRBJ1-2 TRBV5-6 CASSGFGPGYTF
TRBJ2-3 TRBV9 CASSVEGGTGPTDTQYF
TRBJ2-5 TRBV7-9 CASSLAQGTGRTQYF
TRBJ1-2 TRBV6-6 CASSFRRPEINYGYTF
TRBJ1-2 TRBV2 CASSEAHDSRWYGYTF
TRBJ2-7 TRBV4-3 CASSPGLTYEQYF
TRBJ2-7 TRBV19 CASSLQDSYEQYF